The 20 T cell receptor beta chains below were found in one sample sequenced in a study of identical twins (dated by TCRdb to 2016 to 2017). The method was 5' RACE. The sample was run on an Illumina HiSeq 2000. TCRdb's own reprocessing of the public reads used fastp at Q25 and MiXCR and kept productive beta chains. Records with the same CDR3 protein are collapsed into one entry carrying the most frequent genes and DNA. The sample records roughly 1.6 million distinct CDR3 sequences, under 35% of which are singletons. The top ten hold 0.25% to 0.3% of the sample. Sequencing was carried out using cord blood. The source of these receptors is a newborn girl in good health.

This clonotype was observed a few times. The chain has TRBV27 and TRBJ2-2; 9 nucleotides line up with TRBD1. Germline assignment: CDR1 MNHEY and CDR2 SMNVEV (reference sequence). The CDR3 length is 15 residues. V was clipped by 4 bases and J by 4 bases; unmatched bases: 4. The DNA for the CDR3 is TGTGCCAGCAGTTCCAGGGACAGGGTCACCGGGGAGCTGTTTTTT. Translated, it gives CASSSRDRVTGELFF.

The genes are TRBV4-2 and TRBJ2-1, with TRBD2 identical over 14 bases. After removal of 4 bases from V and 6 bases from J, the junction contained 8 bases not matched to a gene. The germline V gene has CDR1 LGHNA and CDR2 YNFKEQ. The CDR3 totals 17 residues. DNA for the CDR3: TGTGCCAGCAGCCCGGCCCCAGGACTAGCGGGGGGCAATGAGCAGTTCTTC. Translated: CASSPAPGLAGGNEQFF.

This clonotype showed up just a few times. This chain connects TRBV11-2 to TRBJ2-5; D is ambiguous. The end of the DNA fits TRBJ2-7 better, so the J call may be wrong. Per germline, CDR1 SGHAT and CDR2 FQNNGV. The CDR3 has 12 amino acids. The CDR3 reads CASSFYGHEQYF. Written as DNA, the CDR3 is TGTGCCAGCAGCTTCTACGGTCACGAGCAGTACTTC.

This sequence joins TRBV7-9 and TRBJ1-5, with TRBD1 identical over 9 bases. The V gene end was trimmed by 0 bases and the J gene end by 5 bases; junction bases not matched to a gene: 8. The germline gives CDR1 SEHNR, CDR2 FQNEAQ (reference sequence). The CDR3 totals 17 residues. CDR3 protein: CASSLAYGTGSDQPQHF. DNA for the CDR3: TGTGCCAGCAGCTTAGCGTATGGGACAGGGTCCGATCAGCCCCAGCATTTT. The full variable domain, with the rest looked up from reference TRBV7-9 and TRBJ1-5, is DTGVSQNPRHKITKRGQNVTFRCDPISEHNRLYWYRQTLGQGPEFLTYFQNEAQLEKSRLLSDRFSAERPKGSFSTLEIQRTEQGDSAMYLCASSLAYGTGSDQPQHFGDGTRLSIL.

The rearrangement links TRBV5-1 to TRBJ2-1; 12 bases map to TRBD2. The CDR3 runs to 15 residues. Trimming cost V 3 bases and J 7 bases; bases outside gene matches: 5. Germline V gene lookup returns CDR1 SGHRS and CDR2 YFSETQ. The DNA for the CDR3 is TGCGCCAGCAGCTCTAGCGGGGGGGCCGATAATGAGCAGTTCTTC. It codes for CASSSSGGADNEQFF.

This clonotype appeared many times. This chain joins TRBV15 and TRBJ2-5; D may be TRBD1 (5 bases). V was pared by 4 bases and J by 0 bases, with 18 bases between. The V gene's germline CDR1 is LNHNV and CDR2 YYDKDF (reference sequence). This CDR3 has 17 amino acids. CDR3 DNA sequence: TGTGCCACCAGCACAGACAGCAATCATCTTTACCAAGAGACCCAGTACTTC. It specifies CATSTDSNHLYQETQYF.

The V gene is TRBV20-1, the J gene TRBJ2-1, with 13 bases aligning to TRBD2. Germline CDR1 reads DFQATT; CDR2 reads SNEGSKA (reference sequence). With V trimmed by 0 bases and J by 10 bases, 12 bases remained unmatched. There are 17 residues in the CDR3. For the CDR3, the DNA is TGCAGTGCTAGAGACCTTGAGCCGGGACTAGCGGGGCAGGAGCAGTTCTTC. This encodes CSARDLEPGLAGQEQFF.

The gene calls are TRBV7-2 and TRBJ1-5; D perhaps matches TRBD1 (5 bases). The CDR3 runs 15 residues. Trimming cost V 1 base and J 7 bases, with 14 bases left between them. Germline values: CDR1 SGHTA, CDR2 FQGNSA. The CDR3 DNA is TGTGCCAGCAGCTTAGATGGGTCGGGGGGGCAGCCCCAGCATTTT. Amino acids: CASSLDGSGGQPQHF.

This clonotype was seen a handful of times. This rearrangement joins TRBV24-1 to TRBJ2-3; D uncertain. The V gene's germline CDR1 is KGHDR and CDR2 SFDVKD. The V end was cut by 0 bases, the J end by 1 base, with 16 bases between. There are 18 residues in the CDR3. CDR3 bases: TGTGCCACCAGTGATTTGTGTACGTGGCAGAATTGCACAGATACGCAGTATTTT. It is translated as CATSDLCTWQNCTDTQYF.

As regards this clonotype: A much larger clone lies a single base off, so this may be a read error. The rearrangement uses TRBV5-1 and TRBJ2-1, with 10 nucleotides matching TRBD2. The J call may be in error: the DNA end matches TRBJ2-7 better. The CDR3 loop spans 16 amino acids. CDR1 and CDR2 (germline): SGHRS, YFSETQ. The CDR3 nucleotides read TGCGCCAGCTATCCTGGGGGAGCGGGAGGGTACAATGAGCAGTACTTC. Translated: CASYPGGAGGYNEQYF.

The gene calls are TRBV27 and TRBJ2-1; a possible D gene is TRBD2 (6 bases). CDR1 and CDR2 from the germline V gene are MNHEY and SMNVEV (reference sequence). Trimming removed 4 bases from V and 6 bases from J, with 25 bases in between. The CDR3 contains 18 residues. In DNA form, the CDR3 reads TGTGCCAGCAGTTCCACAATATCGCTAGCAGGAGGGTTCAATGAGCAGTTCTTC. It specifies CASSSTISLAGGFNEQFF.

As for this clonotype: Germline is not matched at one junction end, which may reflect a read error. This chain connects TRBV7-7 to TRBJ2-5; 8 bases map to TRBD2. Germline-derived CDR1 and CDR2 are SSHAT and FNYEAQ (reference sequence). The CDR3 is made up of 15 amino acids. The CDR3 nucleotides read TGTGCTAGCAGCGTTAATAGCGGGGCCCAAGAGACCCAGTACTTC. It is translated as CASSVNSGAQETQYF.

V usage is TRBV29-1 and J usage is TRBJ2-5; the D gene is possibly TRBD1 (5 bases). The CDR3 is 13 residues long. The germline V gene encodes CDR1 SQVTM and CDR2 ANQGSEA. Trimming cost V 7 bases and J 5 bases, with 17 bases left between them. The CDR3 DNA is TGCAGCGCTGACAGCCTACGTGAGGAGACCCAGTACTTC. Protein sequence: CSADSLREETQYF.

The chain is built from TRBV4-1 and TRBJ2-2, with D possibly TRBD2 on 6 matching bases. Germline V gene lookup returns CDR1 MGHRA and CDR2 YSYEKL. V lost 6 bases and J 7 bases, leaving 18 bases between the germline ends. This CDR3 comprises 15 residues. CDR3 nucleotides: TGCGCCAGCAGACGGGACTTTCCGGGAGTCGGGGAGCTGTTTTTT. It encodes CASRRDFPGVGELFF.

The chain has TRBV10-3 and TRBJ2-7, with TRBD2 identical over 12 bases. The germline V gene has CDR1 ENHRY and CDR2 SYGVKD. The CDR3 totals 19 residues. Losses at the gene ends were 1 base for V and 7 bases for J; bases not matched to a gene: 17. The CDR3 sequence: CAISEYRLAGEASYNEQYF. In DNA form, the CDR3 reads TGTGCCATCAGTGAGTATAGACTAGCGGGAGAAGCCTCCTACAATGAGCAGTACTTC.

The rearrangement joins TRBV7-9 to TRBJ2-5; TRBD2 matches at 7 bases. The V segment lost 1 base and the J segment 11 bases; nucleotides outside the gene matches: 22. The CDR3 has 18 amino acids. Germline V gene lookup returns CDR1 SEHNR and CDR2 FQNEAQ (reference sequence). The CDR3 region has the DNA TGTGCCAGCAGCTTAGAGTGGCCTAGCGGTCACCTGTACAATGAGCAGTACTTC. It encodes CASSLEWPSGHLYNEQYF.

This rearrangement joins TRBV7-9 to TRBJ1-5, with 8 bases lining up with TRBD1. This CDR3 region has 16 residues. Germline assignment: CDR1 SEHNR and CDR2 FQNEAQ (reference sequence). Unmatched junction bases numbered 7, after V lost 3 bases and J lost 3 bases. CDR3 region: CASSFDRGGFNQPQHF. In DNA, the CDR3 is TGTGCCAGCAGCTTCGACAGGGGAGGCTTCAATCAGCCCCAGCATTTT.

This chain uses TRBV6-1 with TRBJ2-3, with TRBD2 matching over 12 bases. Germline CDR1 reads MNHNS; CDR2 reads SASEGT. The CDR3 is 16 amino acids. The ends lost 6 bases at V and 1 base at J; junction bases unmatched: 5. CDR3 region: CASRWTSGVGTDTQYF. The DNA of the CDR3 is TGTGCCAGCAGGTGGACTAGCGGGGTGGGCACAGATACGCAGTATTTT.

This clonotype was counted only a few times. The gene calls are TRBV5-1 and TRBJ2-7; perhaps D is TRBD1 or TRBD2 (5 bases each). The CDR3 runs to 17 residues. Trimming pared 0 bases from V and 2 bases from J, leaving 18 bases between. Germline values: CDR1 SGHRS, CDR2 YFSETQ. CDR3 bases: TGCGCCAGCAGCTTGGTTTGGGACCGTAGAAAGGCCTACGAGCAGTACTTC. Translating it yields CASSLVWDRRKAYEQYF.

In its sample, this clonotype was seen many times. This sequence joins TRBV29-1 and TRBJ2-5, with 11 bases lining up with TRBD2. V lost 7 bases and J lost 5; bases outside the gene matches: 24. The CDR3 contains 19 residues. Germline CDR1 and CDR2: SQVTM and ANQGSEA. CDR3 in DNA: TGCAGCGCCGCCCGGCATCCGGGGACTAGCGGAAAAAGGTTGGAGACCCAGTACTTC. This translates into CSAARHPGTSGKRLETQYF.